The sequence of this TCR beta chain was determined in a study of CD8 T cells in Susac syndrome. RNA was extracted with the RNeasy kit, and a quantity of about 0.45 to 1 ug was reverse transcribed using random hexamers. An immunoSEQ multiplex PCR generated amplified TCR beta CDR3 products spanning 54 Vbeta and 13 Jbeta. TCRdb analysed the immunoSEQ multiplex PCR reads with MiXCR anew, one entry per CDR3 protein. The profile shows about 400,000 distinct CDR3 sequences, roughly 85% of them singletons. Sequencing of TCR beta was undertaken in CD8+ and CD4+ T cells derived from blood. The multiple sclerosis controls consisted of treatment-naive patients with relapsing-remitting disease, either stable or active. The authors negatively isolated CD8+ and CD4+ T cells and FACS-enriched TEMRA cells. CDR3 length equals 14 residues. Germline CDR1 and CDR2: DFQATT and SNEGSKA (reference sequence). The ends were cut back, 6 bases at V and 9 bases at J, with 21 bases in the middle.

Input material: CD8+ T cells from PBMCs. This clonotype was sampled from a human donor with multiple sclerosis. The V call is TRBV20-1, the J call TRBJ2-1; D is unclear. In DNA form, the CDR3 reads TGCAGTGCGCGTCCCCCTCGGGTAGTGCTTGAGCAGTTCTTC. As protein: CSARPPRVVLEQFF.